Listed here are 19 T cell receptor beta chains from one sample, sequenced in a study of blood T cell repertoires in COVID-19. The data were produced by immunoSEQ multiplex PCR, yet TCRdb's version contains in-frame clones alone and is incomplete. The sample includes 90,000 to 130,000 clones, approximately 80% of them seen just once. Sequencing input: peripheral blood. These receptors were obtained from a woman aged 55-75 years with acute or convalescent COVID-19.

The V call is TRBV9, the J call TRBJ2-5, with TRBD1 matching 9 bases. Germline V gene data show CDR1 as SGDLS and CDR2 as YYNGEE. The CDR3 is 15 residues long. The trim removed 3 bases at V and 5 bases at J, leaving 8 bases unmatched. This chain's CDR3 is CASSAYRGLGETQYF. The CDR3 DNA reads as TGTGCCAGCAGCGCGTACAGGGGGCTCGGGGAGACCCAGTACTTC. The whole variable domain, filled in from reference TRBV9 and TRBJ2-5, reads DSGVTQTPKHLITATGQRVTLRCSPRSGDLSVYWYQQSLDQGLQFLIQYYNGEERAKGNILERFSAQQFPDLHSELNLSSLELGDSALYFCASSAYRGLGETQYFGPGTRLLVL.

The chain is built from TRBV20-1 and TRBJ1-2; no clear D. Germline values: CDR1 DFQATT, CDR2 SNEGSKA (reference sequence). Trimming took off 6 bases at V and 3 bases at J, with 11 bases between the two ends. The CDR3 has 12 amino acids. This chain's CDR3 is CSASDGYYGYTF. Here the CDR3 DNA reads TGCAGTGCGAGTGACGGGTACTATGGCTACACCTTC.

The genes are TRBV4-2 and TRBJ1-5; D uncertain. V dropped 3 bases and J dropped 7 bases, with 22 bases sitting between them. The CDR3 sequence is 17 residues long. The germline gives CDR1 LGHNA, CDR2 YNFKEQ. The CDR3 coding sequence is TGTGCCAGCAGCCAGAGCGCGGCGAGCGGCAGATTCCAGCCCCAGCATTTT. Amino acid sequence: CASSQSAASGRFQPQHF.

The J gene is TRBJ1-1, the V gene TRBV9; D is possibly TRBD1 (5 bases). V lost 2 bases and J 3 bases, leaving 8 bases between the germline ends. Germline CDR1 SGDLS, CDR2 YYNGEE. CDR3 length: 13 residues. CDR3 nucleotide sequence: TGTGCCAGCAGCGTTGGGGGGGACACTGAAGCTTTCTTT. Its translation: CASSVGGDTEAFF.

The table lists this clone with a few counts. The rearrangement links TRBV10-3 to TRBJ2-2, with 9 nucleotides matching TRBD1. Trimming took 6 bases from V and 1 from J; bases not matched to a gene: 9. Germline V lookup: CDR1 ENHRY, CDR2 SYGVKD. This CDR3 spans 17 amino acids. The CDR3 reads CAIRALGTGLNTGELFF. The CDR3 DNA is TGTGCCATCAGGGCCCTTGGGACAGGGTTGAACACCGGGGAGCTGTTTTTT.

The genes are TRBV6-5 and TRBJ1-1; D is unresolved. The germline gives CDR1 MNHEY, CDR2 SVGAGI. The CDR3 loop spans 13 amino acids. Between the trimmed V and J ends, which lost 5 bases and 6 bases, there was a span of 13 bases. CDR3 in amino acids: CASSTTRYSEAFF. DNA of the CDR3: TGTGCCAGCAGTACCACTAGGTACTCTGAAGCTTTCTTT.

CDR3 sequence (DNA): TGTGCCAGCAGCTTGGGGGGCAGCTCCTATAATTCACCCCTCCACTTT. It is translated as CASSLGGSSYNSPLHF. V and J are TRBV5-6 and TRBJ1-6; D might be TRBD1 (5 bases). Germline-derived CDR1 and CDR2 are SGHDT and YYEEEE. Trimming removed 0 bases from V and 0 bases from J, with 7 bases in between. The CDR3 runs to 16 residues.

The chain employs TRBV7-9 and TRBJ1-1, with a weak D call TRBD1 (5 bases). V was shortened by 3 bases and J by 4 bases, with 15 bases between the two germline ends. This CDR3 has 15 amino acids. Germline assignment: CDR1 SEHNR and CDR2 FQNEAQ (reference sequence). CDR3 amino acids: CASSFQGLETTEAFF. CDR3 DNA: TGTGCCAGCAGCTTTCAGGGACTCGAGACCACTGAAGCTTTCTTT.

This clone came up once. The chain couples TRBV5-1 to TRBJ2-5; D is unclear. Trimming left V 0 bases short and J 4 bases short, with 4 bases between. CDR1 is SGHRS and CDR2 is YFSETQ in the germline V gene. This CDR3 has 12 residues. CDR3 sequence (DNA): TGCGCCAGCAGCTTGGTACTAGAGACCCAGTACTTC. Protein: CASSLVLETQYF. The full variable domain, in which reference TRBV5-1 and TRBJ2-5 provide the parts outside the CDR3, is KAGVTQTPRYLIKTRGQQVTLSCSPISGHRSVSWYQQTPGQGLQFLFEYFSETQRNKGNFPGRFSGRQFSNSRSEMNVSTLELGDSALYLCASSLVLETQYFGPGTRLLVL.

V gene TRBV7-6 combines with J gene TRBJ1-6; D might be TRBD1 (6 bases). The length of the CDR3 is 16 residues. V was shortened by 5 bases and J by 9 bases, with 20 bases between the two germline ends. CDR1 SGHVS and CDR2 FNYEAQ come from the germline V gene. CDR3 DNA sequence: TGTGCCAGCAGCCCCACACAGGGTTCGGTGGGTTCACCCCTCCACTTT. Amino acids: CASSPTQGSVGSPLHF.

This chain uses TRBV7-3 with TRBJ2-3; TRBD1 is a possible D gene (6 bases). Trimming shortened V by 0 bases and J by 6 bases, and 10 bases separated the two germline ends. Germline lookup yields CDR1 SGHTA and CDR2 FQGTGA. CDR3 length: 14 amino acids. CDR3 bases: TGTGCCAGCAGCTTAACGTGGCAGGGGGATACGCAGTATTTT. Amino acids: CASSLTWQGDTQYF.

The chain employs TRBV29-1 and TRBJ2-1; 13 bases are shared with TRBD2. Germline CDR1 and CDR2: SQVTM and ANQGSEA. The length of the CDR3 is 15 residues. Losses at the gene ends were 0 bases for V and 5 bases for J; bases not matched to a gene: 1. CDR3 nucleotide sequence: TGCAGCGTTGAAGATGGGACTAGCGGGGACAATGAGCAGTTCTTC. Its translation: CSVEDGTSGDNEQFF.

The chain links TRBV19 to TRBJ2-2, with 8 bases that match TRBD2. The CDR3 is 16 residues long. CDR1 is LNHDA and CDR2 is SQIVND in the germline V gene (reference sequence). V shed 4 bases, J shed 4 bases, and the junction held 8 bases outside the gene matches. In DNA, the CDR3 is TGTGCCAGTAGTAACCCCGGGGGGGCCGGCACCGGGGAGCTGTTTTTT. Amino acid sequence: CASSNPGGAGTGELFF. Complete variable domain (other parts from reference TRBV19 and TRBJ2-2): DGGITQSPKYLFRKEGQNVTLSCEQNLNHDAMYWYRQDPGQGLRLIYYSQIVNDFQKGDIAEGYSVSREKKESFPLTVTSAQKNPTAFYLCASSNPGGAGTGELFFGEGSRLTVL.

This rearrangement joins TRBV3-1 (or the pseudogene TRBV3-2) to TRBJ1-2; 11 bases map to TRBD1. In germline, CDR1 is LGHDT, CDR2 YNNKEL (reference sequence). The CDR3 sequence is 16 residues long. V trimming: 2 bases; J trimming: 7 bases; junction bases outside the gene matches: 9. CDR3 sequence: CASSQNPGTGGIGYTF. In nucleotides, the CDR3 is TGTGCCAGCAGCCAAAACCCCGGGACAGGGGGAATTGGCTACACCTTC.

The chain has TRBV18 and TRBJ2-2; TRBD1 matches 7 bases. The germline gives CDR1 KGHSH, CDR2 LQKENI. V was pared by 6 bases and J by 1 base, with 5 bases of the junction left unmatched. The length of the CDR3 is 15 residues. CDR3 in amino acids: CASSLGQLNTGELFF. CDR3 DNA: TGTGCCAGCTCGCTGGGACAGCTGAACACCGGGGAGCTGTTTTTT.

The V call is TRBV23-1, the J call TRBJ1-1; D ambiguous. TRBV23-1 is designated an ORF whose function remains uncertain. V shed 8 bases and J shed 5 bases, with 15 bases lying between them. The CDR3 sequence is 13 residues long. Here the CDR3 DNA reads TGCGCCAGCGTACCGCCGGGTTATACTGAAGCTTTCTTT. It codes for CASVPPGYTEAFF.

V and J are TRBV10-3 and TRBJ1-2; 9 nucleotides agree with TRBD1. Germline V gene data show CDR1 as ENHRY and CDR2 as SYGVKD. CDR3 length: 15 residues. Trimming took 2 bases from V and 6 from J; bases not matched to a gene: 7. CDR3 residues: CAISEPTGGADGYTF. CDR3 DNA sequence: TGTGCCATCAGTGAGCCCACAGGGGGCGCGGATGGCTACACCTTC.

The CDR3 is CASSPPGTATNEKLFF. The CDR3, as DNA: TGCGCCAGCAGCCCTCCCGGGACAGCAACTAATGAAAAACTGTTTTTT. The rearrangement joins TRBV4-1 to TRBJ1-4, with 7 bases fitting TRBD1. The ends lost 4 bases at V and 0 bases at J; junction bases unmatched: 5. Germline CDR1 reads MGHRA; CDR2 reads YSYEKL. The CDR3 totals 16 residues.

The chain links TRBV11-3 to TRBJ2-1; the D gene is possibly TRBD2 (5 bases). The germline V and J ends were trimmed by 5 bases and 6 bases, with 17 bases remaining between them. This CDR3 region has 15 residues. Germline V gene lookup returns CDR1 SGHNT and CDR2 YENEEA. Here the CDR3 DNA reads TGTGCCAGCAGCCCCAGAGCGGCCTCGGGCAATGAGCAGTTCTTC. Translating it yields CASSPRAASGNEQFF.